The next 23 T cell receptor beta chains were all read from a single sample in a study of OX40 agonist ivuxolimab in advanced cancers. Clones were read by immunoSEQ multiplex PCR, and TCRdb kept only the in-frame ones, dropping some. Found here are around 62,000 clones, about four fifths of them singletons; the top ten hold around 4.5%. Here the sequenced sample was CD4+ or CD8+ T cells sorted from blood, taken in a trial of the OX40 agonist ivuxolimab. The receptor source for this set is an adult with an advanced solid tumor such as melanoma, head and neck, liver or kidney cancer.

The gene calls are TRBV28 and TRBJ1-2; tentative D call: TRBD1 (5 bases). The CDR3 contains 14 residues. The germline CDR1 and CDR2 sequences are MDHEN and SYDVKM. V was cut by 6 bases and J by 6 bases, with 17 bases left in between. CDR3 region: CASRRLGQGDGYTF. For the CDR3, the DNA is TGTGCCAGCAGAAGGTTGGGGCAGGGAGATGGCTACACCTTC.

The chain has TRBV6-5 and TRBJ1-3, with 8 bases aligning to TRBD1. Germline assignment: CDR1 MNHEY and CDR2 SVGAGI. The J segment lost 0 bases and the V segment lost 8 bases, leaving 0 bases of the junction unmatched. The CDR3 sequence is 13 residues long. CDR3 loop: CASGQGSGNTIYF. The CDR3 nucleotides are TGTGCCAGCGGACAGGGCTCTGGAAACACCATATATTTT.

The chain links TRBV5-6 to TRBJ2-5; D is tentatively TRBD1 or TRBD2 (5 bases each). This CDR3 is built from 15 residues. Trimming removed 2 bases from V and 5 bases from J, with 16 bases in between. Germline V gene sequence: CDR1 SGHDT, CDR2 YYEEEE. In DNA form, the CDR3 reads TGTGCCAGCAGCTTAAATCGACTATCAGGGGAGACCCAGTACTTC. This gives the protein CASSLNRLSGETQYF.

The genes are TRBV6-1 and TRBJ2-5; no firm D call. V lost 6 bases to trimming and J lost 2 bases, with 13 bases between them. Germline V gene sequence: CDR1 MNHNS, CDR2 SASEGT. The CDR3 contains 14 residues. The CDR3: CASSPAILQETQYF. The CDR3 nucleotides read TGTGCCAGCAGCCCGGCCATACTACAAGAGACCCAGTACTTC.

The V call is TRBV9, the J call TRBJ1-3; D is unresolved. CDR3 length equals 18 residues. The V gene's germline CDR1 is SGDLS and CDR2 YYNGEE. Trimming removed 0 bases at V and 0 bases at J, with 16 bases between. The CDR3 nucleotides are TGTGCCAGCAGCGTAGAACCTACGGCAACTCTCTCTGGAAACACCATATATTTT. Translating gives CASSVEPTATLSGNTIYF.

A single count supports this clone. J is TRBJ2-1 and V is TRBV7-2; 7 positions match TRBD2. Germline V lookup: CDR1 SGHTA, CDR2 FQGNSA. Losses at the gene ends were 3 bases for V and 5 bases for J; bases not matched to a gene: 7. The CDR3 totals 15 residues. The CDR3 bases are TGTGCCAGCAGCTTGCGCGGGGGAGAGCACAATGAGCAGTTCTTC. This gives the protein CASSLRGGEHNEQFF.

The chain has TRBV5-1 and TRBJ2-5; 10 bases fit TRBD1. Germline V CDR1 and CDR2: SGHRS, YFSETQ. CDR3 length equals 15 residues. V gave up 0 bases and J gave up 5 bases; unmatched junction bases: 4. The CDR3 is CASSLGGQGTETQYF. The CDR3 DNA sequence: TGCGCCAGCAGCTTGGGGGGACAGGGGACGGAGACCCAGTACTTC.

V usage is TRBV27 and J usage is TRBJ1-5; 7 nucleotides agree with TRBD1. In germline, CDR1 is MNHEY, CDR2 SMNVEV (reference sequence). The CDR3 contains 16 residues. The J segment lost 5 bases and the V segment lost 6 bases, leaving 13 bases of the junction unmatched. The CDR3 bases are TGTGCCAGCAGATCGTACCCCGGGACAGCAGATCAGCCCCAGCATTTT. Its translation is CASRSYPGTADQPQHF.

Points on this clone: Other DNA sequences of this sample code for an identical CDR3. V usage is TRBV5-1 and J usage is TRBJ1-2; 8 bases fit TRBD1. The germline gives CDR1 SGHRS, CDR2 YFSETQ. The CDR3 sequence is 14 residues long. With V trimmed by 0 bases and J by 4 bases, 2 bases remained unmatched. CDR3 coding DNA: TGCGCCAGCAGCTTGGGACAGGGGCCCTATGGCTACACCTTC. It encodes CASSLGQGPYGYTF.

The chain employs TRBV19 and TRBJ1-5; D unresolved. In germline, CDR1 is LNHDA, CDR2 SQIVND (reference sequence). Between the trimmed V and J ends, which lost 4 bases and 5 bases, there was a span of 15 bases. The CDR3 covers 15 residues. The CDR3 region is CASSNRRLLYQPQHF. The CDR3 DNA reads TGTGCCAGTAGTAATCGACGGTTACTTTATCAGCCCCAGCATTTT.

This clone has a handful of counts. The chain links TRBV7-8 to TRBJ2-1, with 7 bases matching TRBD1. V lost 5 bases, J lost 3 bases, and 7 bases stayed unmatched. CDR3 length equals 15 residues. Germline V CDR1 and CDR2: SGHVS, FQNEAQ. CDR3 amino acids: CASSRRQGVYNEQFF. CDR3 sequence (DNA): TGTGCCAGCAGCAGGAGACAGGGTGTCTACAATGAGCAGTTCTTC.

The chain uses TRBV5-6 and TRBJ2-3, with D perhaps matching TRBD2 (6 bases). The CDR3 is 16 residues long. The V and J ends lost 0 bases and 3 bases respectively, with 14 bases between them. Germline CDR1 SGHDT, CDR2 YYEEEE. CDR3 sequence: CASSLELGGRTDTQYF. CDR3 sequence (DNA): TGTGCCAGCAGCTTGGAGCTTGGGGGGAGGACAGATACGCAGTATTTT.

The V and J genes are TRBV19 and TRBJ2-3; D might be TRBD1 (6 bases). CDR1 and CDR2 (germline): LNHDA, SQIVND (reference sequence). CDR3 length: 16 amino acids. Trimming took 1 base from V and 2 from J, leaving 13 bases between them. The CDR3 DNA reads as TGTGCCAGTAGTATAGGCACCTACAGGGACACAGATACGCAGTATTTT. Translated: CASSIGTYRDTDTQYF.

The chain has TRBV7-2 and TRBJ1-3, with no clear D. Trimming took off 0 bases at V and 0 bases at J, with 9 bases between the two ends. Germline lookup yields CDR1 SGHTA and CDR2 FQGNSA. This CDR3 spans 16 amino acids. This chain's CDR3 is CASSLAGGNSGNTIYF. The CDR3 DNA reads TGTGCCAGCAGCTTAGCCGGCGGAAACTCTGGAAACACCATATATTTT.

V usage is TRBV5-1 and J usage is TRBJ1-1; no firm D call. CDR1 SGHRS and CDR2 YFSETQ come from the germline V gene. The ends were cut back, 4 bases at V and 3 bases at J, with 16 bases in the middle. The CDR3 is 15 amino acids. CDR3 loop: CASSQREGGDTEAFF. In DNA form, the CDR3 reads TGCGCCAGCAGCCAGCGGGAGGGAGGAGACACTGAAGCTTTCTTT.

This chain links TRBV5-4 with TRBJ2-5; TRBD1 or TRBD2 may be the D gene (5 bases each). CDR1 is SGHNT, CDR2 YYREEE, per germline (reference sequence). The CDR3 extends over 15 amino acids. The germline V and J ends were trimmed by 4 bases and 5 bases, with 18 bases remaining between them. The CDR3 loop is CASSLDQGRLETQYF. The DNA of the CDR3 is TGTGCCAGCAGCCTGGACCAGGGACGTTTGGAGACCCAGTACTTC.

The V call is TRBV7-3, the J call TRBJ2-7; D not certain. The V end was cut by 0 bases, the J end by 0 bases, with 3 bases between. Germline loops: CDR1 SGHTA, CDR2 FQGTGA. This CDR3 has 13 amino acids. The CDR3 here is CASSLTPSYEQYF. CDR3 bases: TGTGCCAGCAGCTTAACACCCTCCTACGAGCAGTACTTC.

CDR3: CASRAQRGGNNQPQHF. In DNA form, the CDR3 reads TGTGCCAGCCGGGCGCAAAGGGGGGGGAACAATCAGCCCCAGCATTTT. The rearrangement joins TRBV19 to TRBJ1-5, with D possibly TRBD1 on 6 matching bases. The CDR3 totals 16 residues. Trimming stripped 9 bases from V and 3 bases from J, with 21 bases between. CDR1 and CDR2 from the germline V gene are LNHDA and SQIVND (reference sequence).

The chain couples TRBV27 to TRBJ2-5; 13 bases agree with TRBD2. The CDR3 contains 18 residues. From germline, CDR1 is MNHEY and CDR2 SMNVEV (reference sequence). J gave up 5 bases and V 6 bases, and 15 bases lay outside the gene matches. The CDR3 DNA sequence: TGTGCCAGCAGCCAACTAGCGGGGGGGCCTAGTGTCGGCGAGACCCAGTACTTC. It specifies CASSQLAGGPSVGETQYF.

The J gene is TRBJ1-5, the V gene TRBV2; D possibly corresponds to TRBD1 (6 bases). The germline V and J ends were trimmed by 4 bases and 4 bases, with 8 bases remaining between them. Germline CDR1 reads SNHLY; CDR2 reads FYNNEI. This CDR3 region has 13 residues. The CDR3 coding sequence is TGTGCCAGCAGTGGGACAGATAATCAGCCCCAGCATTTT. It encodes CASSGTDNQPQHF.

The chain couples TRBV25-1 to TRBJ1-5; 8 bases fit TRBD1. This CDR3 spans 14 amino acids. Germline assignment: CDR1 MGHDK and CDR2 SYGVNS. Unmatched junction bases numbered 4, after V lost 3 bases and J lost 6 bases. The CDR3 region has the DNA TGTGCCAGCAGTGAGGCAGGGGGCACTCAGCCCCAGCATTTT. Its translation: CASSEAGGTQPQHF.

The DNA of the CDR3 is TGTGCCAGCAGCCCCGGGACGGGGAGAAACACCATATATTTT. This codes for CASSPGTGRNTIYF. V gene TRBV11-3 combines with J gene TRBJ1-3, with a possible D match to TRBD1 (5 bases). The germline CDR1 and CDR2 sequences are SGHNT and YENEEA. The CDR3 totals 14 residues. Trimming shortened V by 5 bases and J by 5 bases, and 13 bases separated the two germline ends.

The J gene is TRBJ2-7, the V gene TRBV18; TRBD1 matches 9 bases. Germline V lookup: CDR1 KGHSH, CDR2 LQKENI. V gave up 2 bases and J gave up 4 bases; unmatched junction bases: 6. The CDR3 extends over 15 amino acids. CDR3 in DNA: TGTGCCAGCTCACCAGCGGACAGGGGTTTTTACGAGCAGTACTTC. Translated: CASSPADRGFYEQYF.